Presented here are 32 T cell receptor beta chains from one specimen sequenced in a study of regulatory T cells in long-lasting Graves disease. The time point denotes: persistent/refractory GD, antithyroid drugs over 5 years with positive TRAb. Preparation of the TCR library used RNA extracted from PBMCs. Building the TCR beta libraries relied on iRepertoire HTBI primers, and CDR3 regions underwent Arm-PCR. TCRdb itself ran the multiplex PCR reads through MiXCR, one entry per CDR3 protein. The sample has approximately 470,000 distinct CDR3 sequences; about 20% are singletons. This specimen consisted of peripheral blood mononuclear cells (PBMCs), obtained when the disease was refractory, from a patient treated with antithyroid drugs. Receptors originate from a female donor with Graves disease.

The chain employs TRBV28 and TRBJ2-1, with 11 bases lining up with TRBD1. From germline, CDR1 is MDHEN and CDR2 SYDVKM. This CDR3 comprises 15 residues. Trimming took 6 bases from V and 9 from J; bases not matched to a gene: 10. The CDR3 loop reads CASRRGDRGFIEQFF. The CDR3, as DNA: TGTGCCAGCAGGAGGGGGGACAGGGGGTTTATTGAGCAGTTCTTC.

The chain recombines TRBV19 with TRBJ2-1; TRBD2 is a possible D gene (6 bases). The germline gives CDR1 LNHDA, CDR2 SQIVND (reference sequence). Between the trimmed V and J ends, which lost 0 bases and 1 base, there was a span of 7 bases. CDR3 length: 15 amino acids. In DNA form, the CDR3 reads TGTGCCAGTAGTATAGAGGGGACTTCCTACAATGAGCAGTTCTTC. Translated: CASSIEGTSYNEQFF.

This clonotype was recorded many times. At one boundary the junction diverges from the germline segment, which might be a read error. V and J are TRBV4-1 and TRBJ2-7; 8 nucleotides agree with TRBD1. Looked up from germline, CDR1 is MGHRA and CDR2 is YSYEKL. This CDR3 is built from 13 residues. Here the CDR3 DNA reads TGTGCCAGCAGCCAGGGACAGGCCTACGAGCAGTACTTC. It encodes CASSQGQAYEQYF.

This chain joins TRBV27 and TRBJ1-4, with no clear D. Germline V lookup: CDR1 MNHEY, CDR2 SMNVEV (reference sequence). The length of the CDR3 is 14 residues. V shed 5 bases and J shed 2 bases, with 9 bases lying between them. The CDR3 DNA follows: TGTGCCAGCAGTCTCTTTTCCACTAATGAAAAACTGTTTTTT. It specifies CASSLFSTNEKLFF.

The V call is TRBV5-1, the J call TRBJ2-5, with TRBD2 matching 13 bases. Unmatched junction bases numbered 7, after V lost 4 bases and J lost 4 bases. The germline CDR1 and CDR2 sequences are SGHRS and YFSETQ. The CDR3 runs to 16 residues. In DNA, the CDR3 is TGCGCCAGCAGCCTGGATACTAGCGGGAGGGCAGAGACCCAGTACTTC. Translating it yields CASSLDTSGRAETQYF.

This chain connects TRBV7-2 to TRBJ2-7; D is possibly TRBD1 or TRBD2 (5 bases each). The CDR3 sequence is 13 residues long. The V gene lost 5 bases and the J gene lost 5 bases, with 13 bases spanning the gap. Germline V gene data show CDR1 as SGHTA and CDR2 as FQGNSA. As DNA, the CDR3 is TGTGCCAGCAGCCCCTACGGGGCCCACGAGCAGTACTTC. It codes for CASSPYGAHEQYF.

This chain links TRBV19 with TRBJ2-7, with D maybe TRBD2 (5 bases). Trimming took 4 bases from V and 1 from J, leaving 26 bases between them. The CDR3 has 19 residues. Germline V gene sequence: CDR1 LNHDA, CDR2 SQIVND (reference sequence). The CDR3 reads CASSKKTRSEASNSYEQYF. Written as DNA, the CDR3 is TGTGCCAGTAGTAAAAAGACCCGATCAGAGGCTAGCAATTCCTACGAGCAGTACTTC. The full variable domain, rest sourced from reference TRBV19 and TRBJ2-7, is DGGITQSPKYLFRKEGQNVTLSCEQNLNHDAMYWYRQDPGQGLRLIYYSQIVNDFQKGDIAEGYSVSREKKESFPLTVTSAQKNPTAFYLCASSKKTRSEASNSYEQYFGPGTRLTVT.

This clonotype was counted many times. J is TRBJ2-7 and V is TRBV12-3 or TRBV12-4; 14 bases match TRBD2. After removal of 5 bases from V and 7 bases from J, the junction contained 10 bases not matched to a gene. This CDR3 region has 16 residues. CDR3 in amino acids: CASSPEGLAGALEQYF. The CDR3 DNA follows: TGTGCCAGCAGTCCAGAGGGACTAGCGGGAGCATTGGAGCAGTACTTC.

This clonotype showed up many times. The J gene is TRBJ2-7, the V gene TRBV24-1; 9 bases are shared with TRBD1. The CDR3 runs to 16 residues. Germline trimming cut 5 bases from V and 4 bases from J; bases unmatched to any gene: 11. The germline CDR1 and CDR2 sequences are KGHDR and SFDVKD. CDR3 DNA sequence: TGTGCCACCAGTGCCGAAGGTAGGACAGGGGTATACGAGCAGTACTTC. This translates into CATSAEGRTGVYEQYF.

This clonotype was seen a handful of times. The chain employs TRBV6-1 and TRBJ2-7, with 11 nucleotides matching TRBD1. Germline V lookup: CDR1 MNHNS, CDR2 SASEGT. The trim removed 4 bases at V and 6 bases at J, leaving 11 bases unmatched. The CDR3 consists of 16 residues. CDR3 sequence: CASSARTGGHFGEQYF. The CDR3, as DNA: TGTGCCAGCAGTGCCCGGACAGGGGGCCACTTCGGCGAGCAGTACTTC.

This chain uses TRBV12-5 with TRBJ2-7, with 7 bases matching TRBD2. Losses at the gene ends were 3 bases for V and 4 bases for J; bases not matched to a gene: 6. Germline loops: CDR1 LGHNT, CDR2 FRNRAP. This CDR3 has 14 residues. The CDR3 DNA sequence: TGTGCTAGTGGTTTACCGGGACTAAATTACGAGCAGTACTTC. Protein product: CASGLPGLNYEQYF.

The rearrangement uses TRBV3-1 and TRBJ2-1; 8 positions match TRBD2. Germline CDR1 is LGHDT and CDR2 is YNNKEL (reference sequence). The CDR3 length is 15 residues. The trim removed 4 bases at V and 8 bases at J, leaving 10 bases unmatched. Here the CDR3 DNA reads TGTGCCAGCAGCCCCGGGAGGGGCCCTCCCGATGAGCAGTTCTTC. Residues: CASSPGRGPPDEQFF.

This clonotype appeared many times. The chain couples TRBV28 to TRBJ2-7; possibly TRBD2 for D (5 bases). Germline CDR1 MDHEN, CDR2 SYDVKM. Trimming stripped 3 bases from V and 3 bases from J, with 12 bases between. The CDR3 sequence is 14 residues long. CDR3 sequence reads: CASSFNGELYEQYF. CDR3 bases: TGTGCCAGCAGTTTTAATGGGGAGCTCTACGAGCAGTACTTC. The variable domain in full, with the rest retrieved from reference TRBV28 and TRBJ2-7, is DVKVTQSSRYLVKRTGEKVFLECVQDMDHENMFWYRQDPGLGLRLIYFSYDVKMKEKGDIPEGYSVSREKKERFSLILESASTNQTSMYLCASSFNGELYEQYFGPGTRLTVT.

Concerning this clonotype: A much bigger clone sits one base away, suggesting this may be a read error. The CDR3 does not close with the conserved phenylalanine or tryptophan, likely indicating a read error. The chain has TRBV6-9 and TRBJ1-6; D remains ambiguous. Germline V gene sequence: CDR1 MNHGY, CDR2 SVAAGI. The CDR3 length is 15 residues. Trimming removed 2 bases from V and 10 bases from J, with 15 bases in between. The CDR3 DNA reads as TGTGCCAGCAGTTATGGCTCAGGACGAGGATCACCCCTCCACCTT. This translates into CASSYGSGRGSPLHL.

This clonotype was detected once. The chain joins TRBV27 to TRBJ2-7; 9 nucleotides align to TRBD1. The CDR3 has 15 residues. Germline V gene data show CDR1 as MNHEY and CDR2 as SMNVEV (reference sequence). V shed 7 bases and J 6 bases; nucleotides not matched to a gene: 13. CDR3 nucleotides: TGTGCCAGCAACTTTTGGGGACAGGGTATCGCCGAGCAGTACTTC. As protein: CASNFWGQGIAEQYF.

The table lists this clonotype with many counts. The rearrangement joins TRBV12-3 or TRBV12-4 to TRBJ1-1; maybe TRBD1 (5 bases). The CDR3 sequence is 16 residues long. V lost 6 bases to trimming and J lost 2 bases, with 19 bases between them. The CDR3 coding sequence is TGTGCCAGCAGAACGAGGGCGACAGCTAAAAACACTGAAGCTTTCTTT. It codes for CASRTRATAKNTEAFF.

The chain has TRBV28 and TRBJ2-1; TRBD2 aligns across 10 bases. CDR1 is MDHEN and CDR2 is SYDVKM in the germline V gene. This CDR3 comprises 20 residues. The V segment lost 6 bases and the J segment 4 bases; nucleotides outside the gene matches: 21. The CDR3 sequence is CASSPLVAASGSGTYNEQFF. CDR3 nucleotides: TGTGCCAGCAGCCCCTTAGTAGCGGCTAGCGGGAGTGGTACGTACAATGAGCAGTTCTTC.

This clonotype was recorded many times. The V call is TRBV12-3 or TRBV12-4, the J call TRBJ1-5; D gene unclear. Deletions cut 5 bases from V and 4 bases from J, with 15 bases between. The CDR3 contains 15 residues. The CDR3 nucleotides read TGTGCCAGCAGTAAAAGGACCGCCGGGAATCAGCCCCAGCATTTT. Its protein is CASSKRTAGNQPQHF.

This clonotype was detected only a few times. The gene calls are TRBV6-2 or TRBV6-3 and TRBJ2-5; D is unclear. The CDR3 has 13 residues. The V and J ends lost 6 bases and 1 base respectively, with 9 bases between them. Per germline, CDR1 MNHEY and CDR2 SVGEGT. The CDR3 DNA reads TGTGCCAGCAGCGGACGGCTCCAAGAGACCCAGTACTTC. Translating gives CASSGRLQETQYF.

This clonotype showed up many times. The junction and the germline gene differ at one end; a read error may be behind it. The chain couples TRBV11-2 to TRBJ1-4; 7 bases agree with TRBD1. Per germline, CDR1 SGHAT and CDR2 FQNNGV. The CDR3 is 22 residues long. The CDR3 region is CASRLRDSHLGGIFATNEKLFF. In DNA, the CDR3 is TGTGCCAGCCGCTTACGGGACAGCCACCTTGGTGGGATTTTCGCAACTAATGAAAAACTGTTTTTT.

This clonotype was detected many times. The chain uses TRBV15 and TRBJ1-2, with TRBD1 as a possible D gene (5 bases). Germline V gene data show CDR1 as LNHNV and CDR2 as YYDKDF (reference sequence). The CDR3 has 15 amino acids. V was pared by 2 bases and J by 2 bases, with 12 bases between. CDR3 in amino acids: CATSRTPGTNYGYTF. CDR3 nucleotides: TGTGCCACCAGCAGAACCCCGGGGACCAACTATGGCTACACCTTC.

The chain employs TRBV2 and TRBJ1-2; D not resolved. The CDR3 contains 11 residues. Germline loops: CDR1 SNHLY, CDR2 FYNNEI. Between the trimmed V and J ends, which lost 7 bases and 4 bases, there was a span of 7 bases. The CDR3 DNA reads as TGTGCCAGCAAGCGAGTCTATGGCTACACCTTC. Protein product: CASKRVYGYTF.

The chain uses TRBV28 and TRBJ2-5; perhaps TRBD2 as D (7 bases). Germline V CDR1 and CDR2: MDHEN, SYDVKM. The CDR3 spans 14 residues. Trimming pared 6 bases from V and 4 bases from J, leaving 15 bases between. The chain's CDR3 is CASRIQGRAETQYF. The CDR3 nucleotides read TGTGCCAGCAGAATTCAGGGGAGGGCAGAGACCCAGTACTTC.

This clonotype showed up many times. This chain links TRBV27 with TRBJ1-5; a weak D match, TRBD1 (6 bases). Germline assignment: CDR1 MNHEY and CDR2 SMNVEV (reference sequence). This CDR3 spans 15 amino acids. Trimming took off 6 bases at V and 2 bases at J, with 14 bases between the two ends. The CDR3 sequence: CASRVGGAGNQPQHF. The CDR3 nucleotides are TGTGCCAGCAGAGTCGGGGGCGCGGGCAATCAGCCCCAGCATTTT.

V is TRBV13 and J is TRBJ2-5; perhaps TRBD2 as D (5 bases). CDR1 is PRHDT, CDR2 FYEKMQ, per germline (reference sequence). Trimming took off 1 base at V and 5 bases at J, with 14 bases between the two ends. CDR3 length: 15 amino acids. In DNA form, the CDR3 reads TGTGCCAGCAGCTTAGCGGGGAGTGACCTGGAGACCCAGTACTTC. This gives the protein CASSLAGSDLETQYF.

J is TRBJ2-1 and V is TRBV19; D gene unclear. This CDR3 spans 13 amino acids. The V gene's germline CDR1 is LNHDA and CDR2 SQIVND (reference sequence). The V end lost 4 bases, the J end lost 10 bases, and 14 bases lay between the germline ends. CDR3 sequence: CASSRPGVYEQFF. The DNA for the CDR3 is TGTGCCAGTAGTAGGCCCGGCGTGTACGAGCAGTTCTTC.

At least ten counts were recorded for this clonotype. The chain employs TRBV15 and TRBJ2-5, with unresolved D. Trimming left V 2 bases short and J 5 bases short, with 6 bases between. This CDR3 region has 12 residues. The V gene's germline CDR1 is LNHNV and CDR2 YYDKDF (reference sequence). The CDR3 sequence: CATSRPRETQYF. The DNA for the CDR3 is TGTGCCACCAGCAGACCTAGGGAGACCCAGTACTTC. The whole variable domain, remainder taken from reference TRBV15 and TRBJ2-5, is DAMVIQNPRYQVTQFGKPVTLSCSQTLNHNVMYWYQQKSSQAPKLLFHYYDKDFNNEADTPDNFQSRRPNTSFCFLDIRSPGLGDTAMYLCATSRPRETQYFGPGTRLLVL.

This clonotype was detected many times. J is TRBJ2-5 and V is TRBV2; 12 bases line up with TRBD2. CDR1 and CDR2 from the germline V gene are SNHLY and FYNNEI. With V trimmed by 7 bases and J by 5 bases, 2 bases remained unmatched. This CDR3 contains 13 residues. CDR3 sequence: CASTGLAGETQYF. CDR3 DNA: TGTGCCAGCACGGGACTAGCGGGTGAGACCCAGTACTTC.

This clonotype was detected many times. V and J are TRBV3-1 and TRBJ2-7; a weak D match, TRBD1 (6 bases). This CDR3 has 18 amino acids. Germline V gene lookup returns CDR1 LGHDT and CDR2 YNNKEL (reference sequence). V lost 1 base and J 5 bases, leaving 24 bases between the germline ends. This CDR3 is CASSQVPAGGSSPHEQYF. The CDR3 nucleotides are TGTGCCAGCAGCCAAGTTCCGGCTGGGGGCAGCTCACCCCACGAGCAGTACTTC.

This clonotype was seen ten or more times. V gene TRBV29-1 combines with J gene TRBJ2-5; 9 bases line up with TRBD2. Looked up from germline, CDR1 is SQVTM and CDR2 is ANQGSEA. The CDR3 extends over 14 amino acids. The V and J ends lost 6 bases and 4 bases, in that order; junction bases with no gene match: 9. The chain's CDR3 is CSVGIAGVGETQYF. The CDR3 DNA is TGCAGCGTCGGTATAGCGGGAGTGGGAGAGACCCAGTACTTC.

CDR3 sequence (DNA): TGCAGTGCTAGAAGTCCGACGAGCACTGAAGCTTTCTTT. Translated, it gives CSARSPTSTEAFF. This chain uses TRBV20-1 with TRBJ1-1; D not resolved. Germline-derived CDR1 and CDR2 are DFQATT and SNEGSKA (reference sequence). The CDR3 loop spans 13 amino acids. The V end lost 2 bases, the J end lost 4 bases, and 11 bases lay between the germline ends.

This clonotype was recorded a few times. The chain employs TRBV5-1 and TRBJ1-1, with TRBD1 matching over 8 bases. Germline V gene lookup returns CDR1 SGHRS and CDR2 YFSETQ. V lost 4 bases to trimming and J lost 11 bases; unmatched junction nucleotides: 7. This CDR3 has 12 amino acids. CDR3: CASSVQGQEAFF. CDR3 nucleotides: TGCGCCAGCAGCGTACAGGGACAGGAGGCTTTCTTT.